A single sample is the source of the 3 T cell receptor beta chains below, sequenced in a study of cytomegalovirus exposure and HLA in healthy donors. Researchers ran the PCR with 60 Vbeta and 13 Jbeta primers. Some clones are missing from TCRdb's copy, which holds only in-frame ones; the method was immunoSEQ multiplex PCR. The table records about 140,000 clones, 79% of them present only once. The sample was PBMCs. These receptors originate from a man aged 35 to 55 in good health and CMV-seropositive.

The CDR3: CAWDGGQNNEQFF. The CDR3 DNA reads as TGTGCCTGGGACGGAGGACAGAACAATGAGCAGTTCTTC. This chain uses TRBV30 with TRBJ2-1; possible D gene TRBD1, 6 bases. The ends were cut back, 5 bases at V and 5 bases at J, with 13 bases in the middle. Germline V gene lookup returns CDR1 GTSNPN and CDR2 SVGIG (reference sequence). The CDR3 spans 13 residues.

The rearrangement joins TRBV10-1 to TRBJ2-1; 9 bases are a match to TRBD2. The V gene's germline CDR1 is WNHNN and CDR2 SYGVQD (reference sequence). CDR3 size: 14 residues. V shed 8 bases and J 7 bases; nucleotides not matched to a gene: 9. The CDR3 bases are TGCGCCAGCGGCCTCAGCGGGAGGAATAATGAGCAGTTCTTC. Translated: CASGLSGRNNEQFF.

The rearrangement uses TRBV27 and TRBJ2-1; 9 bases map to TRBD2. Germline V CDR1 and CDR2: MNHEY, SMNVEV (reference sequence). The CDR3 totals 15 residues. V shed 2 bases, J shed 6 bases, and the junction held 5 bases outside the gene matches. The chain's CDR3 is CASSLGVAGVNEQFF. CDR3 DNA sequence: TGTGCCAGCAGTTTAGGAGTAGCGGGAGTCAATGAGCAGTTCTTC.